A selection of T cell receptor beta chains follows, all from one sample in a study of T cells after yellow fever vaccination. A single record per CDR3 protein comes from TCRdb applying MiXCR to the 5' RACE reads. The profile shows about 120,000 distinct CDR3 sequences, 7.2% of them singletons. Sequences were derived from CD4+ T cells sorted from PBMCs, sampled about 41 days after the first yellow fever vaccination. The receptors derive from a man aged 18 to 29 who received the YFV17D yellow fever vaccine. Each CDR3 is given with its conserved first and last residue. A D gene is named only where the DNA matches it firmly. The size of a clone is reported for some rows only, either as once, few or many, or as a class for expanded clones.

>TRBV5-4|TRBJ2-3|-|many
CASSLASGPSTDTQYF
TGTGCCAGCAGCTTGGCCAGTGGTCCTAGCACAGATACGCAGTATTTT
>TRBV7-2|TRBJ2-4|-|many
CASSLGGNIQYF
TGTGCCAGCAGCTTAGGTGGAAACATTCAGTACTTC
>TRBV5-1|TRBJ2-5|-|-
CASSLNGGGRQETQYF
TGCGCCAGCAGCTTGAACGGCGGGGGCCGCCAAGAGACCCAGTACTTC
>TRBV7-2|TRBJ1-1|-|many
CASSQQPNTEAFF
TGTGCCAGCAGTCAGCAGCCGAACACTGAAGCTTTCTTT
>TRBV5-4|TRBJ1-6|TRBD1|many
CASSHTGGADNSPLHF
TGTGCCAGCAGCCATACAGGGGGCGCAGATAATTCACCCCTCCACTTT
>TRBV4-3|TRBJ2-5|TRBD2|many
CASSPAGTSGGETQYF
TGCGCCAGCAGCCCAGCCGGGACTAGCGGGGGAGAGACCCAGTACTTC
>TRBV5-4|TRBJ1-4|TRBD1|many
CASSLQGAVEKLFF
TGTGCCAGCAGCTTACAGGGGGCGGTTGAAAAACTGTTTTTT
>TRBV4-3|TRBJ2-3|TRBD2|many
CASSQAGDTDTQYF
TGCGCCAGCAGCCAGGCGGGGGACACAGATACGCAGTATTTT
>TRBV7-8|TRBJ2-7|-|few
CASSLSFRGRAYEQYF
TGTGCCAGCAGCTTAAGTTTCAGGGGACGTGCCTACGAGCAGTACTTC
>TRBV6-5|TRBJ2-1|TRBD2|many
CASSYPGGNEQFF
TGTGCCAGCAGTTACCCGGGGGGGAATGAGCAGTTCTTC
>TRBV7-8|TRBJ2-1|TRBD2|many
CASSPGLTYNEQFF
TGTGCCAGCAGCCCGGGACTAACATACAATGAGCAGTTCTTC
>TRBV29-1|TRBJ1-4|-|-
CSVKPAPTNEKLFF
TGCAGCGTTAAACCGGCCCCAACTAATGAAAAACTGTTTTTT
>TRBV7-2|TRBJ1-4|-|many
CASSFAAVTNEKLFF
TGTGCCAGCAGCTTCGCGGCGGTAACTAATGAAAAACTGTTTTTT
>TRBV3-1|TRBJ1-2|-|many
CASSPAGTVNYGYTF
TGTGCCAGCAGCCCGGCGGGCACCGTAAACTATGGCTACACCTTC
>TRBV24-1|TRBJ1-4|-|many
CATSPQGNIATNEKLFF
TGTGCCACCAGCCCTCAGGGGAATATTGCAACTAATGAAAAACTGTTTTTT
>TRBV5-1|TRBJ2-3|-|many
CASGGLADTDTQYF
TGCGCCAGCGGGGGCCTAGCGGACACAGATACGCAGTATTTT
>TRBV29-1|TRBJ1-2|-|-
CSVDRVGVDGYTF
TGCAGCGTTGATCGTGTGGGGGTGGATGGCTACACCTTC
>TRBV11-2|TRBJ1-5|-|many
CASSSSSGTANQPQHF
TGTGCCAGCAGCTCCTCTTCCGGGACGGCGAATCAGCCCCAGCATTTT
>TRBV5-5|TRBJ2-5|-|many
CASSLADGGETQYF
TGTGCCAGCAGCTTGGCGGACGGCGGGGAGACCCAGTACTTC
>TRBV5-1|TRBJ2-2|-|few
CASSSRGGGELFF
TGCGCCAGCAGCTCCAGGGGCGGCGGGGAGCTGTTTTTT
>TRBV20-1|TRBJ2-5|-|-
CSAYYGRAETQYF
TGCAGTGCGTATTACGGGCGGGCGGAGACCCAGTACTTC
>TRBV7-3|TRBJ2-2|-|many
CASSPGGASMTGELFF
TGTGCCAGCAGCCCGGGGGGCGCCTCGATGACCGGGGAGCTGTTTTTT
>TRBV7-9|TRBJ2-1|-|many
CASSSSDWGVSEQFF
TGTGCCAGCAGCTCCTCTGATTGGGGGGTGAGTGAGCAGTTCTTC
>TRBV20-1|TRBJ2-7|-|many
CSAPAGTYEQYF
TGCAGTGCCCCGGCGGGAACCTACGAGCAGTACTTC
>TRBV5-4|TRBJ2-3|-|many
CASSVTDTQYF
TGTGCCAGCAGCGTTACGGATACGCAGTATTTT
>TRBV29-1|TRBJ2-7|TRBD1|many
CSVEKDRSSYEQYF
TGCAGCGTTGAAAAGGACAGGTCCTCCTACGAGCAGTACTTC
>TRBV20-1|TRBJ2-2|-|many
CSARDRRGGNTGELFF
TGCAGTGCTAGAGATAGGAGGGGGGGGAACACCGGGGAGCTGTTTTTT
>TRBV4-3|TRBJ1-3|-|many
CASSQVIGSSGNTIYF
TGCGCCAGCAGCCAAGTAATTGGGAGCTCTGGAAACACCATATATTTT
>TRBV7-2|TRBJ1-2|TRBD1|many
CASSLETLTGRGYTF
TGTGCCAGCAGCTTAGAAACTTTGACAGGGAGGGGCTACACCTTC
>TRBV19|TRBJ1-2|-|few
CASKGRGSNYGYTF
TGTGCCAGTAAAGGGAGGGGCAGTAACTATGGCTACACCTTC
>TRBV5-1|TRBJ2-3|-|many
CASSLEDVSTDTQYF
TGCGCCAGCAGCTTGGAAGATGTCAGCACAGATACGCAGTATTTT
>TRBV7-2|TRBJ2-1|-|many
CASSLADLSYNEQFF
TGTGCCAGCAGCTTAGCTGACCTCTCCTACAATGAGCAGTTCTTC
>TRBV5-1|TRBJ2-3|TRBD2|many
CASSFLTSGGGTDTQYF
TGCGCCAGCAGCTTTCTAACTAGCGGGGGGGGCACAGATACGCAGTATTTT
>TRBV6-5|TRBJ2-5|TRBD1|many
CASSTDSPGGETQYF
TGTGCCAGCAGTACCGATTCCCCAGGGGGAGAGACCCAGTACTTC